These T cell receptor beta chains were read from a single sample in a study of shared clonotypes between healthy human individuals. The repertoire was sequenced with immunoSEQ multiplex PCR; TCRdb's copy has only in-frame clones and lacks some. The data show about 2.1 million clones, about 93% seen once. Specimen: naive CD8+ T cells from PBMCs. The receptors were sampled from a young man in good health. Some clones in this sample may be carry-over from other donors' samples. CDR3s include the opening cysteine and the closing phenylalanine or tryptophan. A D gene is named only where the DNA matches it firmly. A row's size may be missing; if present it is once, few, many or a size class.

V gene,J gene,clone size,D gene,CDR3 protein,CDR3 DNA
TRBV11-3,TRBJ2-7,-,-,CASSLELKAGSNNEQYF,TGTGCCAGCAGCTTAGAACTAAAGGCCGGGAGTAACAACGAGCAGTACTTC
TRBV7-2,TRBJ1-3,once,TRBD1,CASSLWGQDSSGNTIYF,TGTGCCAGCAGCTTATGGGGACAGGACAGCTCTGGAAACACCATATATTTT
TRBV11-2,TRBJ2-7,-,-,CASSPRVREQYF,TGTGCCAGCAGCCCCCGGGTACGCGAGCAGTACTTC
TRBV5-1,TRBJ2-1,-,-,CASSSGLNEQFF,TGCGCCAGCAGCTCGGGTTTGAATGAGCAGTTCTTC
TRBV7-9,TRBJ2-1,-,-,CASSLGSGMYNEQFF,TGTGCCAGCAGCTTAGGGTCCGGTATGTACAATGAGCAGTTCTTC
TRBV29-1,TRBJ1-2,-,TRBD1,CSVGEGTGVGYTF,TGCAGCGTGGGCGAGGGGACAGGGGTTGGCTACACCTTC
TRBV28,TRBJ2-5,-,-,CASSDGPHRSQYF,TGTGCCAGCAGTGATGGACCCCACCGGTCCCAGTACTTC
TRBV27,TRBJ2-1,-,-,CASSLGLYNEQFF,TGTGCCAGCAGTTTAGGGCTTTACAATGAGCAGTTCTTC
TRBV9,TRBJ2-1,-,TRBD2,CASSGTSGIDYNEQFF,TGTGCCAGCAGCGGAACTAGCGGGATCGACTACAATGAGCAGTTCTTC
TRBV5-4,TRBJ2-2,-,-,CASSLASRGGTGELFF,TGTGCCAGCAGCTTGGCCTCGAGGGGAGGCACCGGGGAGCTGTTTTTT
TRBV5-4,TRBJ2-7,-,TRBD2,CASSGTSGGHYEQYF,TGTGCCAGCAGCGGGACTAGCGGGGGACACTACGAGCAGTACTTC
TRBV4-1,TRBJ1-1,few,-,CASIGENTEAFF,TGCGCCAGCATCGGCGAGAACACTGAAGCTTTCTTT
TRBV10-3,TRBJ1-1,-,-,CATERSRNTEAFF,TGTGCCACCGAAAGGAGTCGGAACACTGAAGCTTTCTTT
TRBV30,TRBJ1-2,-,TRBD1,CAWGTGYYGYTF,TGTGCCTGGGGGACAGGTTATTATGGCTACACCTTC
TRBV11-3,TRBJ2-1,-,-,CASSSRKRNEQFF,TGTGCCAGCAGTTCGAGAAAGCGGAATGAGCAGTTCTTC
TRBV5-5,TRBJ1-2,-,TRBD1,CASSPRTGVLANYGYTF,TGTGCCAGCAGCCCAAGGACAGGGGTCTTAGCTAACTATGGCTACACCTTC
TRBV10-1,TRBJ2-5,-,-,CASSEAGSQETQYF,TGCGCCAGCAGTGAAGCAGGGAGCCAGGAGACCCAGTACTTC
TRBV27,TRBJ1-5,-,-,CASKEGDQPQHF,TGTGCCAGCAAGGAAGGGGATCAGCCCCAGCATTTT
TRBV27,TRBJ1-1,once,-,CASSPNAGDRNTEAFF,TGTGCCAGCAGTCCGAACGCAGGGGATCGAAACACTGAAGCTTTCTTT
TRBV7-9,TRBJ2-7,-,-,CASSRDNPEQYF,TGTGCCAGCAGCCGGGACAACCCCGAGCAGTACTTC
TRBV19,TRBJ1-2,once,-,CASSIPKGLPSYGYTF,TGTGCCAGTAGTATCCCCAAGGGGCTACCGAGCTATGGCTACACCTTC
TRBV28,TRBJ2-7,-,-,CASSLGALTDEQYF,TGTGCCAGCAGTTTAGGTGCATTAACCGACGAGCAGTACTTC
TRBV27,TRBJ2-1,once,TRBD1,CASSLNPGGNEQFF,TGTGCCAGCAGTTTAAATCCAGGGGGCAATGAGCAGTTCTTC
TRBV5-1,TRBJ2-7,-,TRBD1,CASSVGQGASYEQYF,TGCGCCAGCAGCGTGGGACAGGGGGCATCCTACGAGCAGTACTTC